This T cell receptor (beta chain) was recovered during a study of T cell repertoires in cytomegalovirus infection. Turning to the study itself: Recently identified HLA-C-restricted and well-studied HLA-B-restricted CMV epitopes were used.

This clonotype was seen a few times. The antigen is not known. TCRdb independently ran MiXCR on the reads; one entry per CDR3 protein. Altogether hundreds of thousands of distinct CDR3 sequences are present, about a third being singletons, with the ten largest covering around an eighth. The ends lost 5 bases at V and 3 bases at J; junction bases unmatched: 9. There are 15 residues in the CDR3. CDR1 is SGHVS and CDR2 is FQNEAQ in the germline V gene. This TCR was recovered from a human donor in good health (CMV status not recorded). Some clones in this sample may be carry-over from other donors' samples. This chain joins TRBV7-8 and TRBJ2-7; the match to TRBD2 covers 8 bases. Sequences were derived from cultured CD8+ T cells from PBMCs, sampled from culture after CMV antigen stimulation. The CDR3 DNA reads TGTGCCAGCAGCCCCCTAGGGCGGGGGGACTACGAGCAGTACTTC. Protein: CASSPLGRGDYEQYF.